Included here is one T cell receptor beta chain sequence, with context. The junction shows a germline mismatch at one end, possibly a read error. MiXCR was run by TCRdb on the 5' RACE reads, yielding one entry per CDR3 protein. The data contain approximately 87,000 distinct CDR3 sequences, 13% to 15% of them singletons. This record belongs to a study of neurological immune-mediated disorders. The sequence was obtained from a woman aged 45 to 65 in good health. The material sequenced was PBMCs.

The CDR3 nucleotides read TGTTCCAGCAGTCACATGGAGGGGGGGGAGACCCAGTACTTC. This encodes CSSSHMEGGETQYF. The chain combines TRBV6-5 with TRBJ2-5; D might be TRBD2 (7 bases). In germline, CDR1 is MNHEY, CDR2 SVGAGI. There are 14 residues in the CDR3.